This TCR beta chain was sequenced during a study of CD8+ T cells in alopecia areata. Study at large: Tofacitinib lasted 6 to 18 months, then 6 months off drug. Study-wide results and caveats: In blood and scalp, many expanded lesional clones persisted during tofacitinib. Scalp clonality decreased significantly with tofacitinib, and so did expanded CD8+ clones among the top 100.

Regarding this clone: Its cognate antigen is unknown.

The CDR3 is 15 amino acids. Per germline, CDR1 SGHVS and CDR2 FNYEAQ. V was clipped by 6 bases and J by 4 bases; unmatched bases: 3. Indicated treatment: oral pan-JAK inhibitor, 5-10 mg twice daily. Investigators sorted PBMCs to obtain both CD4+ and CD8+ T cells. Sequencing used cDNA as its template, made by extracting RNA and reverse transcribing it. Sequencing was performed with immunoSEQ multiplex PCR; in TCRdb, only in-frame clones are kept and a portion is missing. The repertoire consists of approximately 45,000 clones, with 65% occurring once and the leading ten covering roughly 22%. Sequencing used CD8+ T cells sorted from blood, obtained at week 4, from a patient treated with tofacitinib. The chain recombines TRBV7-6 with TRBJ2-3; 14 positions agree with TRBD2. The receptor was derived from a human donor with alopecia areata. CDR3 bases: TGTGCCAGCAGTTGGACTAGCGGGGGGTCAGATACGCAGTATTTT. Amino acids: CASSWTSGGSDTQYF.